The 21 T cell receptor beta chains below come from one sample, sequenced in a study of T cells after yellow fever vaccination. TCRdb recomputed calls from the 5' RACE reads with MiXCR, one row per CDR3 protein. The sample carries around 200,000 distinct CDR3 sequences, 11% recorded once. The sample consisted of CD8+ T cells sorted from PBMCs, taken 15 days after the yellow fever booster vaccination. These receptors were collected from a man between 18 and 35 years old who received the YFV17D yellow fever vaccine.

The chain carries TRBV7-9 and TRBJ2-7, with D possibly being TRBD2 (5 bases). Germline V gene data show CDR1 as SEHNR and CDR2 as FQNEAQ (reference sequence). Trimming shortened V by 5 bases and J by 5 bases, and 16 bases separated the two germline ends. This CDR3 region has 14 residues. The CDR3 sequence: CASSVGVGLHEQYF. CDR3 DNA sequence: TGTGCCAGCAGCGTCGGGGTGGGGTTGCACGAGCAGTACTTC.

This clonotype was observed a handful of times. This chain connects TRBV4-1 to TRBJ2-2; 12 nucleotides line up with TRBD1. The V gene's germline CDR1 is MGHRA and CDR2 YSYEKL. CDR3 size: 17 residues. Trimming at V came to 4 bases and at J to 3 bases, leaving 6 bases not matched to a gene. CDR3 nucleotides: TGCGCCAGCAGCCCCACTGGGACAGGGGGCGACACCGGGGAGCTGTTTTTT. Translating gives CASSPTGTGGDTGELFF.

The J gene is TRBJ2-5, the V gene TRBV11-2; D perhaps matches TRBD1 (5 bases). Trimming took 3 bases from V and 1 from J, leaving 6 bases between them. The CDR3 is 13 residues long. Germline CDR1 and CDR2: SGHAT and FQNNGV. The DNA for the CDR3 is TGTGCCAGCAGCTTCAGGGTCCAAGAGACCCAGTACTTC. Translating it yields CASSFRVQETQYF.

Many counts were recorded for this clonotype. This sequence joins TRBV4-1 and TRBJ1-1; a possible D gene is TRBD1 (6 bases). Trimming cost V 0 bases and J 0 bases, with 8 bases left between them. This CDR3 has 15 amino acids. Germline loops: CDR1 MGHRA, CDR2 YSYEKL. The CDR3 DNA reads TGCGCCAGCAGCCAAGAGGACAGTATGAACACTGAAGCTTTCTTT. Its translation is CASSQEDSMNTEAFF.

The chain uses TRBV5-1 and TRBJ2-3; TRBD2 matches at 8 bases. V gave up 4 bases and J gave up 0 bases; unmatched junction bases: 7. The CDR3 spans 16 residues. The V gene's germline CDR1 is SGHRS and CDR2 YFSETQ. As DNA, the CDR3 is TGCGCCAGCAGCCCCAGGCGGGGGGCTAGCACAGATACGCAGTATTTT. Its translation is CASSPRRGASTDTQYF.

The chain couples TRBV4-3 to TRBJ2-1; D possibly corresponds to TRBD1 (6 bases). CDR3 length equals 15 residues. Trimming took 1 base from V and 8 from J, leaving 15 bases between them. Germline V gene data show CDR1 as LGHNA and CDR2 as YSLEER. The CDR3 is CASSQAIGGWDEQFF. In nucleotides, the CDR3 is TGCGCCAGCAGCCAAGCTATAGGGGGTTGGGATGAGCAGTTCTTC.

The gene calls are TRBV5-1 and TRBJ1-1; perhaps TRBD1 as D (5 bases). CDR3 length equals 15 residues. The germline gives CDR1 SGHRS, CDR2 YFSETQ. Trimming stripped 2 bases from V and 0 bases from J, with 11 bases between. CDR3 coding DNA: TGCGCCAGCAGCTTAGGGTGGGGGATGAACACTGAAGCTTTCTTT. It encodes CASSLGWGMNTEAFF.

This chain links TRBV5-4 with TRBJ2-5; 8 nucleotides agree with TRBD1. Germline V gene sequence: CDR1 SGHNT, CDR2 YYREEE (reference sequence). With V trimmed by 2 bases and J by 2 bases, 11 bases remained unmatched. The CDR3 is made up of 17 amino acids. The chain's CDR3 is CASSFPHRGALQETQYF. The CDR3 nucleotides read TGTGCCAGCAGCTTTCCCCACAGGGGGGCTCTTCAAGAGACCCAGTACTTC. Looking up the rest from reference TRBV5-4 and TRBJ2-5 gives the full variable domain: ETGVTQSPTHLIKTRGQQVTLRCSSQSGHNTVSWYQQALGQGPQFIFQYYREEENGRGNFPPRFSGLQFPNYSSELNVNALELDDSALYLCASSFPHRGALQETQYFGPGTRLLVL.

The rearrangement uses TRBV4-1 and TRBJ2-5, with 11 positions matching TRBD2. V was clipped by 5 bases and J by 5 bases; unmatched bases: 13. CDR1 is MGHRA, CDR2 YSYEKL, per germline. The CDR3 contains 17 residues. CDR3 bases: TGCGCCAGCAGCACATATCCCGGGACTAGCGGTATGGAGACCCAGTACTTC. Translated, it gives CASSTYPGTSGMETQYF.

This clonotype turned up a few times. The chain joins TRBV7-8 to TRBJ1-2; 9 bases align to TRBD1. The CDR3 extends over 14 amino acids. The V and J ends lost 3 bases and 7 bases, in that order; junction bases with no gene match: 6. Germline assignment: CDR1 SGHVS and CDR2 FQNEAQ. CDR3 nucleotides: TGTGCCAGCAGCTTGGGACAGGGTAGGGTTGGCTACACCTTC. It encodes CASSLGQGRVGYTF.

In this sample, this clonotype turned up a few times. The rearrangement uses TRBV30 and TRBJ2-7, with 9 positions matching TRBD2. Germline CDR1 GTSNPN, CDR2 SVGIG (reference sequence). This CDR3 comprises 15 residues. V gave up 0 bases and J gave up 9 bases; unmatched junction bases: 12. In DNA form, the CDR3 reads TGTGCCTGGAGTGTACTGGTTAGCGGGGGCTCGATGCAGTACTTC. Translated, it gives CAWSVLVSGGSMQYF.

This clonotype was detected ten times or more. A much bigger clone sits one base away, suggesting this may be a read error. The chain couples TRBV6-1 to TRBJ2-3, with 9 positions matching TRBD2. The germline gives CDR1 MNHNS, CDR2 SASEGT. This CDR3 comprises 15 residues. V gave up 1 base and J gave up 2 bases; unmatched junction bases: 1. The CDR3 spells CASSEGGGATDTQYF. In DNA, the CDR3 is TGTGCCAGCAGTGAAGGCGGGGGGGCCACAGATACGCAGTATTTT.

This chain's CDR3 is CASSFPQGRGDTEAFF. CDR3 sequence (DNA): TGTGCCAGCAGTTTCCCACAGGGGAGGGGTGACACTGAAGCTTTCTTT. The chain combines TRBV12-3 or TRBV12-4 with TRBJ1-1, with TRBD1 matching over 7 bases. The CDR3 loop spans 16 amino acids. The V segment lost 3 bases and the J segment 3 bases; nucleotides outside the gene matches: 10.

This rearrangement joins TRBV5-1 to TRBJ1-4; D might be TRBD1 (6 bases). The CDR3 runs to 15 residues. Trimming took off 2 bases at V and 3 bases at J, with 11 bases between the two ends. CDR1 SGHRS and CDR2 YFSETQ come from the germline V gene. The CDR3 loop is CASSLWGPPNEKLFF. CDR3 DNA: TGCGCCAGCAGCTTATGGGGGCCTCCTAATGAAAAACTGTTTTTT.

This clonotype has more than one count but fewer than ten. This chain links TRBV10-3 with TRBJ1-2; the D gene is possibly TRBD1 (6 bases). V was shortened by 6 bases and J by 1 base, with 9 bases between the two germline ends. CDR3 length: 13 amino acids. Germline CDR1 and CDR2: ENHRY and SYGVKD. The CDR3 nucleotides are TGTGCCATCAGACAGGGATTTAACTATGGCTACACCTTC. This sequence encodes CAIRQGFNYGYTF.

This rearrangement joins TRBV5-4 to TRBJ2-3; perhaps TRBD2 as D (5 bases). Trimming left V 7 bases short and J 2 bases short, with 20 bases between. The length of the CDR3 is 16 residues. From germline, CDR1 is SGHNT and CDR2 YYREEE (reference sequence). The CDR3: CASSGETYTFTDTQYF. DNA of the CDR3: TGTGCCAGCTCCGGGGAGACTTATACTTTCACAGATACGCAGTATTTT.

This clonotype was detected only a few times. The chain uses TRBV9 and TRBJ2-7, with D perhaps TRBD2 (6 bases). Deletions cut 0 bases from V and 3 bases from J, with 13 bases between. Germline CDR1 SGDLS, CDR2 YYNGEE. The CDR3 spans 15 residues. The CDR3 is CASSVEGTASYEQYF. As DNA, the CDR3 is TGTGCCAGCAGCGTAGAAGGGACTGCTAGCTACGAGCAGTACTTC.

This clonotype came up a few times. This chain uses TRBV28 with TRBJ1-2; tentative D call: TRBD1 (6 bases). Looked up from germline, CDR1 is MDHEN and CDR2 is SYDVKM. The V and J ends lost 6 bases and 4 bases respectively, with 18 bases between them. CDR3 length: 15 residues. The CDR3 nucleotides read TGTGCCAGCAGGGAGGCTAGGGGGACCCTCTATGGCTACACCTTC. It translates to CASREARGTLYGYTF.

This clonotype was counted only a few times. The V call is TRBV5-4, the J call TRBJ2-7; either TRBD1 or TRBD2 may supply D (5 bases each). Trimming took off 4 bases at V and 9 bases at J, with 26 bases between the two ends. The CDR3 totals 16 residues. Germline CDR1 and CDR2: SGHNT and YYREEE (reference sequence). CDR3 sequence reads: CASSPGTDKGWFGQYV. As DNA, the CDR3 is TGTGCCAGCAGCCCCGGGACCGACAAGGGTTGGTTTGGGCAGTACGTC.

V gene TRBV30 combines with J gene TRBJ1-1, with a weak D call TRBD1 (6 bases). The CDR3 is 12 amino acids. The V end was cut by 4 bases, the J end by 6 bases, with 12 bases between. Germline CDR1 is GTSNPN and CDR2 is SVGIG (reference sequence). The CDR3 loop reads CAWIRGGPEAFF. The CDR3 region has the DNA TGTGCCTGGATTCGGGGGGGGCCTGAAGCTTTCTTT.

This clonotype has only a few counts. The DNA of the CDR3 is TGTGCCAGCAGCTTGGGGGACAGAACTCGTGAGCAGTTCTTC. It codes for CASSLGDRTREQFF. V usage is TRBV11-2 and J usage is TRBJ2-1; 7 nucleotides match TRBD1. The ends lost 3 bases at V and 9 bases at J; junction bases unmatched: 8. The CDR3 totals 14 residues. CDR1 is SGHAT and CDR2 is FQNNGV in the germline V gene.